The rows below give T cell receptor beta chains drawn from one sample of a study of blood T cell repertoires in COVID-19. Measured with immunoSEQ multiplex PCR; TCRdb has only the in-frame clones, and not every one. The sample carries approximately 140,000 clones, approximately 80% recorded once. Specimen: peripheral blood. The receptors were sampled from a human donor in a cohort sampled during active COVID-19. Each CDR3 is given with its conserved first and last residue. The D gene is left open where the match is weak. Clone size is given for some rows only: seen once, a few or many times, or a class if the clone is expanded.

j_call d_call clone_size v_call cdr3_nt cdr3_aa
TRBJ1-1 TRBD1 - TRBV4-2 TGTGCCAGCAGCCAAGATAGGGGGCAGAACACTGAAGCTTTCTTT CASSQDRGQNTEAFF
TRBJ1-2 - - TRBV5-1 TGCGCCAGCAGCTTGGGCAGGGAGGACGGCTACACCTTC CASSLGREDGYTF
TRBJ1-2 - - TRBV4-2 TGTGCCAGCAGCCAGCCATCGAGGGAACGAGGCTACACCTTC CASSQPSRERGYTF
TRBJ2-1 TRBD1 - TRBV5-4 TGTGCCAGCAGCTTGGAGTCAGGGGGCTGGAATGAGCAGTTCTTC CASSLESGGWNEQFF
TRBJ1-2 TRBD1 once TRBV29-1 TGCAGCGCTCCGGGACAGGGAAACTATGGCTACACCTTC CSAPGQGNYGYTF
TRBJ1-2 - once TRBV4-3 TGCGCCAGCAGCCAAGACCCCAACCAGGGCTATGGCTACACCTTC CASSQDPNQGYGYTF
TRBJ1-2 - - TRBV7-9 TGTGCCAGCAGCTTAGGTACCGCAGCGGAAGGCTACACCTTC CASSLGTAAEGYTF
TRBJ2-3 - - TRBV19 TGTGCCAGTAGTATAACTACCACAGATACGCAGTATTTT CASSITTTDTQYF
TRBJ2-5 TRBD2 - TRBV6-6 TGTGCCAGCAGCCAATCCAAGGCGGGGGGTAGAACCCAGTACTTC CASSQSKAGGRTQYF
TRBJ2-6 - - TRBV5-1 TGCGCCAGCAGCTCCCATAGCTCTGGGGCCAACGTCCTGACTTTC CASSSHSSGANVLTF
TRBJ1-1 TRBD1 - TRBV6-6 TGTGCCAGCAGTCGGCGGACAGGGAGGATCACTGAAGCTTTCTTT CASSRRTGRITEAFF
TRBJ2-3 TRBD2 - TRBV19 TGTGCCAGTATGACTAGCGGGGGGCCCACAGATACGCAGTATTTT CASMTSGGPTDTQYF
TRBJ2-6 - - TRBV19 TGTGCCAGTAGTCCAGGGGCCAACGTCCTGACTTTC CASSPGANVLTF
TRBJ1-1 - few TRBV19 TGTGCCAGTAGTATATTCCCCCGGGACTTAACTCTGAACACTGAAGCTTTCTTT CASSIFPRDLTLNTEAFF
TRBJ1-2 TRBD1 - TRBV5-8 TGTGCCAGCAACGCCGGGACAGCAGACAGTCCCTATGGCTACACCTTC CASNAGTADSPYGYTF
TRBJ2-7 TRBD2 few TRBV3-1/TRBV3-2 TGTGCCAGCAGCCCGGGACTAGCGGGGGTAAGAGAGCAGTACTTC CASSPGLAGVREQYF
TRBJ1-6 - - TRBV4-2 TGTGCCAGCAGCTCACCGGGACAAAGATCTTCACCCCTCCACTTT CASSSPGQRSSPLHF
TRBJ1-2 - - TRBV21-1 TGTGCCAGCAGCAAATCGGAAGCCGCCCGGAGGGGAGGGCACTATGGCTACACCTTC CASSKSEAARRGGHYGYTF
TRBJ1-2 TRBD1 few TRBV5-4 TGTGCCAGCAGCACCGGACAGGGGGCTGACTATGGCTACACCTTC CASSTGQGADYGYTF
TRBJ1-3 - - TRBV5-1 TGCGCCAGCAGCTTGGCCGGGGGGGTAAACTCTGGAAACACCATATATTTT CASSLAGGVNSGNTIYF
TRBJ2-1 - - TRBV18 TGTGCCAGCTCACGAAACAGGGTGGGAGAGCAGTTCTTC CASSRNRVGEQFF
TRBJ2-3 TRBD1 - TRBV6-1 TGTGCCAGCAGTGAAGCCGGGACAGGCACAGATACGCAGTATTTT CASSEAGTGTDTQYF